A selection of T cell receptor beta chains follows, all from one sample in a study of control samples from healthy donors and cancer patients. Sequencing was performed with immunoSEQ multiplex PCR; in TCRdb, only in-frame clones are kept and a portion is missing. The repertoire holds over 80,000 clones, with roughly three quarters as singletons. Sample: blood. The receptors were sampled from a woman aged 30 to 39 in good health. The CDR3 runs from the conserved cysteine through the conserved F or W. D genes are given only for firm matches. Some rows have no size entry. The others give once, few or many, or a class for an expanded clone.

J: TRBJ2-5; D: NA; V: TRBV18; size: NA; CDR3: CASSPVRGGSETQYF; DNA: TGTGCCAGCTCTCCCGTGCGTGGAGGGAGTGAGACCCAGTACTTC
J: TRBJ1-2; D: NA; V: TRBV9; size: NA; CDR3: CASSVEGRGGYGYTF; DNA: TGTGCCAGCAGCGTAGAGGGCAGGGGAGGGTATGGCTACACCTTC
J: TRBJ2-7; D: TRBD1; V: TRBV5-4; size: NA; CDR3: CASSLRTGPAYEQYF; DNA: TGTGCCAGCAGCTTACGGACAGGGCCGGCCTACGAGCAGTACTTC
J: TRBJ1-1; D: NA; V: TRBV6-6; size: NA; CDR3: CASEGGGGEAFF; DNA: TGTGCCAGTGAAGGGGGAGGTGGTGAAGCTTTCTTT
J: TRBJ1-3; D: NA; V: TRBV30; size: NA; CDR3: CAWNRGTGNTIYF; DNA: TGTGCCTGGAACCGGGGAACGGGAAACACCATATATTTT
J: TRBJ1-1; D: NA; V: TRBV6-5; size: NA; CDR3: CASMRSGPETEAFF; DNA: TGTGCCAGCATGAGATCAGGGCCGGAGACTGAAGCTTTCTTT
J: TRBJ1-2; D: NA; V: TRBV5-1; size: NA; CDR3: CASSLVLGHLNYGYTF; DNA: TGCGCCAGCAGCTTGGTCCTGGGACACCTTAACTATGGCTACACCTTC
J: TRBJ2-7; D: TRBD1; V: TRBV10-3; size: NA; CDR3: CAISEGQGAEQYF; DNA: TGTGCCATCAGTGAGGGACAGGGGGCCGAGCAGTACTTC
J: TRBJ2-7; D: NA; V: TRBV5-4; size: NA; CDR3: CASSLASGGDYEQYF; DNA: TGTGCCAGCAGCTTGGCGTCTGGAGGGGACTACGAGCAGTACTTC
J: TRBJ2-3; D: TRBD1; V: TRBV10-2; size: NA; CDR3: CASRRQGRTDTQYF; DNA: TGCGCCAGCAGACGACAGGGGCGCACAGATACGCAGTATTTT
J: TRBJ2-5; D: TRBD2; V: TRBV11-2; size: NA; CDR3: CASSLAVGLAGGQETQYF; DNA: TGTGCCAGCAGCTTAGCTGTGGGACTAGCGGGGGGGCAAGAGACCCAGTACTTC
J: TRBJ2-1; D: NA; V: TRBV3-1/TRBV3-2; size: NA; CDR3: CASSQGRSYNEQFF; DNA: TGTGCCAGCAGCCAAGGACGGTCCTACAATGAGCAGTTCTTC
J: TRBJ2-1; D: NA; V: TRBV3-1/TRBV3-2; size: NA; CDR3: CASRVGNEQFF; DNA: TGTGCCAGCAGGGTAGGCAATGAGCAGTTCTTC
J: TRBJ2-5; D: TRBD2; V: TRBV10-1; size: NA; CDR3: CASSEVTSGGARETQYF; DNA: TGCGCCAGCAGTGAGGTGACTAGCGGGGGGGCCAGAGAGACCCAGTACTTC
J: TRBJ1-1; D: TRBD1; V: TRBV19; size: NA; CDR3: CASAPDRVGTEAFF; DNA: TGTGCCAGTGCTCCCGACAGGGTGGGGACTGAAGCTTTCTTT
J: TRBJ2-2; D: NA; V: TRBV7-7; size: NA; CDR3: CASSLAPGDGELFF; DNA: TGTGCTAGCAGCTTAGCCCCAGGGGACGGGGAGCTGTTTTTT
J: TRBJ2-2; D: TRBD1; V: TRBV7-3; size: NA; CDR3: CASSLEGASTGELFF; DNA: TGTGCCAGCAGCTTAGAGGGGGCGAGTACCGGGGAGCTGTTTTTT
J: TRBJ2-7; D: TRBD1; V: TRBV24-1; size: NA; CDR3: CATSAGTGHEQYF; DNA: TGTGCCACCAGTGCCGGGACAGGTCACGAGCAGTACTTC
J: TRBJ1-1; D: TRBD1; V: TRBV7-2; size: NA; CDR3: CASSPYRGSEAFF; DNA: TGTGCCAGCAGCCCCTACAGGGGCTCTGAAGCTTTCTTT
J: TRBJ1-2; D: TRBD1; V: TRBV30; size: NA; CDR3: CAWSRIQQGSYGYTF; DNA: TGTGCCTGGAGTCGTATACAACAGGGGAGCTATGGCTACACCTTC
J: TRBJ2-3; D: NA; V: TRBV5-1; size: NA; CDR3: CASSSGRVRDTQYF; DNA: TGCGCCAGCAGCTCGGGCAGGGTGCGAGATACGCAGTATTTT
J: TRBJ2-1; D: NA; V: TRBV27; size: NA; CDR3: CASSLSTAYNEQFF; DNA: TGTGCCAGCAGTTTATCGACAGCCTACAATGAGCAGTTCTTC
J: TRBJ2-2; D: NA; V: TRBV7-2; size: NA; CDR3: CASSFQAGSTGELFF; DNA: TGTGCCAGCAGCTTCCAAGCCGGGTCCACCGGGGAGCTGTTTTTT
J: TRBJ1-5; D: NA; V: TRBV19; size: NA; CDR3: CASSIGGGNSNQPQHF; DNA: TGTGCCAGTAGTATAGGGGGTGGTAATAGCAATCAGCCCCAGCATTTT
J: TRBJ1-5; D: NA; V: TRBV19; size: NA; CDR3: CASSMGRTSNQPQHF; DNA: TGTGCCAGTAGTATGGGAAGAACGAGCAATCAGCCCCAGCATTTT
J: TRBJ2-1; D: NA; V: TRBV7-2; size: NA; CDR3: CASSFWRGEYNEQFF; DNA: TGTGCCAGCAGCTTTTGGCGGGGAGAATACAATGAGCAGTTCTTC
J: TRBJ1-1; D: NA; V: TRBV29-1; size: NA; CDR3: CSVAPGGGTEAFF; DNA: TGCAGCGTTGCCCCGGGGGGGGGCACTGAAGCTTTCTTT
J: TRBJ2-5; D: NA; V: TRBV2; size: NA; CDR3: CASSPGHRAETQYF; DNA: TGTGCCAGCAGTCCCGGTCACAGGGCAGAGACCCAGTACTTC
J: TRBJ2-3; D: TRBD2; V: TRBV5-1; size: few; CDR3: CASSFRGGGTDTQYF; DNA: TGCGCCAGCAGCTTCCGGGGGGGTGGCACAGATACGCAGTATTTT
J: TRBJ2-1; D: NA; V: TRBV24-1; size: NA; CDR3: CATSDISARSSYNEQFF; DNA: TGTGCCACCAGTGACATCTCTGCAAGGAGCTCCTACAATGAGCAGTTCTTC
J: TRBJ1-1; D: TRBD1; V: TRBV5-1; size: NA; CDR3: CASSLVTGGTSLNTEAFF; DNA: TGCGCCAGCAGCTTGGTCACAGGGGGAACTTCTTTGAACACTGAAGCTTTCTTT
J: TRBJ2-7; D: NA; V: TRBV5-1; size: NA; CDR3: CASSLSPLYEQYF; DNA: TGCGCCAGCAGCTTGTCACCCCTCTACGAGCAGTACTTC
J: TRBJ1-3; D: NA; V: TRBV5-6; size: few; CDR3: CASSLGSQRGNTIYF; DNA: TGTGCCAGCAGCTTGGGGAGTCAGCGAGGAAACACCATATATTTT
J: TRBJ2-5; D: NA; V: TRBV19; size: NA; CDR3: CASSNEQGKSQETQYF; DNA: TGTGCCAGTAGTAACGAACAGGGAAAAAGCCAAGAGACCCAGTACTTC
J: TRBJ1-5; D: NA; V: TRBV6-5; size: NA; CDR3: CASHSGGNQPQHF; DNA: TGTGCCAGCCACAGCGGAGGCAATCAGCCCCAGCATTTT
J: TRBJ1-1; D: NA; V: TRBV29-1; size: NA; CDR3: CSVPSLEGVEAFF; DNA: TGCAGCGTTCCATCCTTGGAAGGAGTGGAAGCTTTCTTT
J: TRBJ2-7; D: TRBD1; V: TRBV7-2; size: NA; CDR3: CASSPQGSSYEQYF; DNA: TGTGCCAGCAGCCCACAGGGGAGCTCCTACGAGCAGTACTTC
J: TRBJ2-7; D: TRBD1; V: TRBV6-2/TRBV6-3; size: NA; CDR3: CASSYSGTGYEQYF; DNA: TGTGCCAGCAGTTACTCGGGGACAGGGTACGAGCAGTACTTC
J: TRBJ1-5; D: NA; V: TRBV19; size: NA; CDR3: CASSRSNQPQHF; DNA: TGTGCCAGTAGTAGAAGCAATCAGCCCCAGCATTTT
J: TRBJ2-5; D: NA; V: TRBV30; size: NA; CDR3: CAWSGGQETQYF; DNA: TGTGCCTGGAGCGGAGGCCAAGAGACCCAGTACTTC
J: TRBJ2-3; D: TRBD2; V: TRBV12-3/TRBV12-4; size: NA; CDR3: CACGGSTDTQYF; DNA: TGTGCCTGCGGGGGAAGCACAGATACGCAGTATTTT
J: TRBJ2-7; D: TRBD1; V: TRBV19; size: NA; CDR3: CASSMGQDSYEQYF; DNA: TGTGCCAGTAGTATGGGACAGGACTCCTACGAGCAGTACTTC
J: TRBJ1-1; D: NA; V: TRBV30; size: NA; CDR3: CAWGQRQAGEAFF; DNA: TGTGCCTGGGGCCAAAGACAGGCGGGGGAAGCTTTCTTT
J: TRBJ2-2; D: NA; V: TRBV3-1/TRBV3-2; size: NA; CDR3: CASSWGQNTGELFF; DNA: TGTGCCAGCAGCTGGGGGCAGAACACCGGGGAGCTGTTTTTT
J: TRBJ2-3; D: NA; V: TRBV12-3/TRBV12-4; size: NA; CDR3: CASSPDVPDTQYF; DNA: TGTGCCAGCAGCCCAGATGTTCCCGATACGCAGTATTTT
J: TRBJ1-1; D: NA; V: TRBV27; size: NA; CDR3: CASSFSTVNTEAFF; DNA: TGTGCCAGCAGTTTCTCGACAGTGAACACTGAAGCTTTCTTT
J: TRBJ2-7; D: NA; V: TRBV5-6; size: NA; CDR3: CASSPQYEQYF; DNA: TGTGCCAGCAGCCCCCAATACGAGCAGTACTTC
J: TRBJ1-2; D: TRBD1; V: TRBV29-1; size: few; CDR3: CSAQGAEYGYTF; DNA: TGCAGCGCACAGGGGGCGGAATATGGCTACACCTTC
J: TRBJ2-5; D: NA; V: TRBV3-1/TRBV3-2; size: few; CDR3: CASSQAGGSETQYF; DNA: TGTGCCAGCAGCCAAGCTGGAGGGTCGGAGACCCAGTACTTC
J: TRBJ1-2; D: NA; V: TRBV4-1; size: once; CDR3: CASSQSGHNYGYTF; DNA: TGCGCCAGCAGCCAATCAGGCCACAACTATGGCTACACCTTC